A single TCR beta chain is shown here with its context. Its antigen is currently unknown. The data belong to a study of beta chain features in type 1 diabetes. Study-level points and caveats: Insertions at VDJ junctions were less frequent in type 1 diabetes patients. These patients also deleted more nucleotides at the same junctions. Moderately but significantly shorter TCRB CDR3s were found in Type 1 diabetes patients in all four CD4+ subsets.

The whole isolated RNA underwent reverse transcription, so sequencing captured expressed TCRB transcripts. Deep immunoSEQ sequencing covered naive, central memory and regulatory T cell samples. The method was immunoSEQ multiplex PCR; TCRdb's version includes in-frame clones alone and lacks a portion of them. This table holds fewer than 250,000 clones, over 12% found once. Specimen: naive CD4+ T cells from blood. The sequence came from a woman aged 40 to 55 in good health.

CDR3 sequence reads: CASSDLIGAAADTQYF. The CDR3 region has the DNA TGCGCCAGCAGTGACCTCATTGGGGCGGCCGCAGATACGCAGTATTTT. The chain employs TRBV10-2 and TRBJ2-3; D is possibly TRBD1 (5 bases). The CDR3 is 16 amino acids. V lost 3 bases to trimming and J lost 4 bases, with 17 bases between them. The germline CDR1 and CDR2 sequences are WSHSY and SAAADI.